This T cell receptor (beta chain) derives from a study of cytotoxic CD8 clonotypes in ibrutinib-treated CLL. Study-wide background: The taking of response samples occurred after a median roughly 12 months of treatment, with a range of 6 to 36. Study-wide results and limits: Baseline clonality was higher than in age-matched healthy donors and moved in step with circulating CD8+ T-cell counts.

Clones were read by immunoSEQ multiplex PCR, and TCRdb kept only the in-frame ones, dropping some. The sample records approximately 47,000 clones, approximately 65% being singletons. This clone was observed at least ten times. Its specificity is unknown. This material consisted of PBMCs, taken after 24 months of ibrutinib treatment. The TCR was taken from a human donor with chronic lymphocytic leukemia.

The CDR3 here is CASSLTGARDEQFF. The DNA of the CDR3 is TGTGCCAGCAGCTTGACAGGGGCCAGAGATGAGCAGTTCTTC. This chain uses TRBV7-8 with TRBJ2-1; the match to TRBD1 covers 8 bases. V shed 3 bases, J shed 8 bases, and the junction held 6 bases outside the gene matches. The CDR3 covers 14 residues. Germline V gene data show CDR1 as SGHVS and CDR2 as FQNEAQ.